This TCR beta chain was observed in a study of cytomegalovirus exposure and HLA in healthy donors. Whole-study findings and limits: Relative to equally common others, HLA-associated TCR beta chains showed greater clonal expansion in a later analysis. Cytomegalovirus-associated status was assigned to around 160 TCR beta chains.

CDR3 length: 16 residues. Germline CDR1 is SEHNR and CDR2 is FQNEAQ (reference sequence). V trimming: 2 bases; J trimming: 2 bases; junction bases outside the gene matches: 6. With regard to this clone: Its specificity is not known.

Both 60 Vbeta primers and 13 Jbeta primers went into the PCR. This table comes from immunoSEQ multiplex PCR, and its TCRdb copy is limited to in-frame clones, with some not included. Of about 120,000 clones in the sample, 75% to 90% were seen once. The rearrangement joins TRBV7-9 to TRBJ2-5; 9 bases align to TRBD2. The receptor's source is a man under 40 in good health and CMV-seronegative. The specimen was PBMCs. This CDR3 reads CASSLIAGVGQETQYF. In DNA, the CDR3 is TGTGCCAGCAGCTTAATAGCGGGAGTGGGTCAAGAGACCCAGTACTTC.